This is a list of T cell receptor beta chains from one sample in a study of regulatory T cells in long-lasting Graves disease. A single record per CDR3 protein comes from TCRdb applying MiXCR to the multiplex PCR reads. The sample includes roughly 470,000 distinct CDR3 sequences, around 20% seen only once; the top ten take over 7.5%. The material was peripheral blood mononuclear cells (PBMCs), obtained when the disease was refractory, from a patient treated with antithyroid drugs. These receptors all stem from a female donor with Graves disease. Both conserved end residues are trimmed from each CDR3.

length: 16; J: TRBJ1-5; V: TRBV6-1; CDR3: ASSTARAGVESNQPQH
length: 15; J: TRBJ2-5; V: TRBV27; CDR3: ASSLSSGRGYQETQY
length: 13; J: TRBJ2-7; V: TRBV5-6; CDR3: ASSLGGDRGYEQY
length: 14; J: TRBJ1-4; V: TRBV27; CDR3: ASSFLGQGANEKLF
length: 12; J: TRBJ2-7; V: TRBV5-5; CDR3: ASSFWTDPYEQY
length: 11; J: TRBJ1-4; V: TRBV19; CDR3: ASRSSGSEKLF
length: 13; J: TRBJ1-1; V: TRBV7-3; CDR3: ASSPSGGAFTEAF
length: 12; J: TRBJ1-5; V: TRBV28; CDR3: ASKSGGLVKPQH
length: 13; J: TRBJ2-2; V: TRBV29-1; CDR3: SVGLGGLGAGELF
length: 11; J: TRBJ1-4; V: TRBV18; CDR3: ASSREGTETLF
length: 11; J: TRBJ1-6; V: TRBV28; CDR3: ASKDSYNSPLH
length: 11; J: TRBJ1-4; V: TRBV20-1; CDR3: SARNRDNEKLF
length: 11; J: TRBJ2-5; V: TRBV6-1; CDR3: ASSESGRETQY
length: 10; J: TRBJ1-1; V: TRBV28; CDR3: ASRDLNTEAF
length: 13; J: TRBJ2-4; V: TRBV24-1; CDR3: ATSDEGGPKNIQY
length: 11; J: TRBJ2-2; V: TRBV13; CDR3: ASSQLRAGELF
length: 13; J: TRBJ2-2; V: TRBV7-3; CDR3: ASSLLDRGTGELF
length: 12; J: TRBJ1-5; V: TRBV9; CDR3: ASSEGGENQSQH
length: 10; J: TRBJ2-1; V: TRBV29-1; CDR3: SGGRMNNEQF
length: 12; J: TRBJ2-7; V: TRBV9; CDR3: ASSALLGAAEQY
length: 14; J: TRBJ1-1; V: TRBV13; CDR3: ASSSEDRGRGTEAF
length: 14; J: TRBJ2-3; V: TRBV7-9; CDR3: ASSSRTSGPTDTQY
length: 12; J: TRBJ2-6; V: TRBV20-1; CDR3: SARVHPGANVLT